This T cell receptor (beta chain) appears in the sequencing data of a study of blood T cell repertoires in COVID-19. In the study overall: COVID-19 samples, acute and convalescent, were from the United States, Italy and Spain. The cDNA or gDNA used as material had been derived from T cells, B-cell-depleted T cells, or PBMCs.

Germline lookup yields CDR1 SGHAT and CDR2 FQNNGV. The CDR3 runs 14 residues. Trimming left V 0 bases short and J 5 bases short, with 10 bases between. This clone was observed a few times. As handled by the study authors: Estimation of nucleated cell counts was performed using reference gene primer amplification. Profiled with immunoSEQ multiplex PCR; TCRdb holds only in-frame clones, not every one. Clone size and the V and J calls come from that table; the DNA yielded D and trimming. Among 80,000 to 100,000 clones listed, 90% were seen once. The rearrangement links TRBV11-2 to TRBJ2-5; D is uncertain. The origin of this receptor is a man aged 55 to 70 with acute or convalescent COVID-19. Sequenced: peripheral blood. The CDR3 DNA follows: TGTGCCAGCAGCTTAGATCTCCTATGGGAGACCCAGTACTTC. Protein sequence: CASSLDLLWETQYF.